This T cell receptor beta chain was documented in a study of blood T cell repertoires in COVID-19. At the level of the study: Samples came from the United States, Italy and Spain, spanning acute and convalescent COVID-19. T cells, B-cell-depleted T cells, or PBMCs supplied cDNA or gDNA.

The germline CDR1 and CDR2 sequences are SNHLY and FYNNEI. CDR3 size: 14 residues. V lost 0 bases, J lost 9 bases, and 14 bases lay in between. Authors' data handling: Estimation of nucleated cell counts relied on the amplification of reference gene primers. Assay used: immunoSEQ multiplex PCR; TCRdb lists only in-frame clones, some missing. That table is the source of V, J and clone size, and D and trimming were worked out from the DNA. The table includes hundreds of thousands of clones, 87% detected once. Seattle's enrolled individuals joined amid active infection and were then monitored longitudinally.

Sequenced input: peripheral blood. The clonotype comes from a woman between 45 and 65 years old with COVID-19, enrolled during active disease. V usage is TRBV2 and J usage is TRBJ1-2; a weak D match, TRBD1 (6 bases). DNA of the CDR3: TGTGCCAGCAGTGAAGCGCAACGGACAGCCAGCTACACCTTC. It codes for CASSEAQRTASYTF.